Detailed here is one T cell receptor (beta chain). It lacks a known antigen. Within one base of it there is no much larger clone, and no base qualities were kept. This record comes from a study of T cells in Graves' hyperthyroidism and ophthalmopathy (dated by TCRdb to the late 2010s). In the study overall: Peripheral blood was collected at initial diagnosis, before any treatment. After blood sampling, hyperthyroidism patients were treated with methimazole at a starting dose of 30 mg daily, and ophthalmopathy patients were treated with high-dose intravenous methylprednisolone. Prospective prediction of ophthalmopathy was tested in an independent validation cohort consisting of some 19 hyperthyroidism patients and over 15 patients who later progressed to ophthalmopathy. To identify distinguishing TCR V-J signatures, a discovery cohort of some 100 patients was used, comprising 43 with Graves' ophthalmopathy and some 60 with stable Graves' hyperthyroidism. The approximately 100 discovery patients were randomly split 7:3 into training and test sets. The paper reports TCR Vbeta CDR3 sequencing of more than 120 peripheral blood samples: around 41 ophthalmopathy, roughly 74 hyperthyroidism and some 17 progressor patients. In addition, the study compared T-cell repertoires in thyroid tissue and in blood from roughly 6 Graves' hyperthyroidism patients.

On the study overall, not on this receptor specifically: A model built on a 13 V-J signature distinguished ophthalmopathy from stable hyperthyroidism, reaching around 88% sensitivity and approximately 83% specificity in cross-validation and 80%/75% in testing. Most expanded thyroid clonotypes (frequency above 0.001) were also found in blood, which suggests that blood repertoires may mirror thyroid immune responses. During validation, the model predicted progression to ophthalmopathy a median of about 6.3 months ahead of onset, with almost 71% sensitivity and 72% to 80% specificity. No statistical method was used to fix the sample size in advance, and group allocation was not hidden from the investigators.

CDR1 MNHEY and CDR2 SVGAGI are derived from the germline V gene. The CDR3 holds 13 amino acids from the cysteine to the phenylalanine. CDR3 DNA is the only sequence kept; it has 39 bases, read in frame from the first base. V sheds 2 bases and J sheds 7 bases, leaving 9 bases between their ends. TCR beta CDR3 regions were amplified from RNA transcripts. For the first round of RT-PCR on the TCR CDR3, the HTBI primer set was used together with the Qiagen OneStep RT-PCR kit. The libraries were constructed in a second round of multiplex PCR and then size-selected and purified. Paired-end sequencing of the libraries was performed with 100 bp reads on an Illumina HiSeq2000. The authors processed their data as follows. SOAPnuke was used to process the raw data, with reads discarded if the reads contained adapters or uncalled bases, had a mean Phred below 15, or lacked an exact constant-primer or identifier match. High-quality paired reads were merged with COPE v1.2.5, and unique nucleotide sequences were defined as clonotypes. MiTCR v1.1 was used to align clonotypes to the IMGT TRBV, TRBD and TRBJ reference segments. Analysis was restricted to V-J combinations with a frequency above 0.0001, which covered roughly 99% of repertoires. A TCS score was defined as the ratio of F50 (clonal expansion) to E x V (chaos), with BLOSUM62-based TCRdist applied between CDR3 peptides within each V-J. Welch's t-statistics and random forest reduced roughly 500 V-J features to roughly 13, which were used in a naive Bayes classifier (R e1071). Thyroid-blood repertoire similarity was quantified with the Morisita-Horn index. Starting from the raw public reads, TCRdb applied fastp trimming at Q25, assembled clones with MiXCR and retained in-frame beta chains. Every distinct CDR3 protein forms one entry, paired with its most common genes and DNA. TCRdb's processing, not the authors', yielded these V and J calls. For this sample there are just under 750,000 distinct CDR3 sequences; under 45% appear just once. Of the sample, roughly 30% is held by the ten largest clones.

Stable Graves' hyperthyroidism was defined as the absence of progression to ophthalmopathy over 18 months of follow-up. Hyperthyroidism patients were newly diagnosed, had a disease duration of under 2 months, and were aged 18 to 65 years. Any patient with an uncontrolled infection, another autoimmune disease, pregnancy or lactation was excluded. Clinical symptoms, serum thyroxine and TRAb, thyroid ultrasound, and orbital computed tomography formed the basis for the diagnoses. Ficoll-Paque density gradient centrifugation was used to isolate PBMCs from around 10 ml of fresh peripheral blood. Trizol reagent was used to extract total RNA, and RNA quality was then checked on an Agilent 2100 Bioanalyzer.

The receptor comes from a woman aged 40 to 55 with Graves' hyperthyroidism. Sequencing input: blood. Recombination linked TRBV6-5 to TRBJ1-5; the D gene lacks a confident call. The CDR3 corresponds to CASSYRHGQPQHF. The nucleotides read TGTGCCAGCAGTTACCGCCATGGGCAGCCCCAGCATTTT.